What follows is one TCR beta chain and its context. Its antigen is still unknown. Clones were sequenced by immunoSEQ multiplex PCR, and TCRdb holds only the in-frame ones, with some missing. The data contain roughly 66,000 clones, nearly 90% of them singletons. This sample is part of a study of OX40 agonist ivuxolimab in advanced cancers. Whole-study context: Patients' therapy was ivuxolimab, an antibody that acts as an agonist of OX40 (CD134).

This CDR3 contains 13 residues. Deletions cut 5 bases from V and 5 bases from J, with 9 bases between. In germline, CDR1 is SGHAT, CDR2 FQNNGV. Study-wide points: On average, a greater number of expanded clones characterised CD8+ T cells relative to CD4+.

The sampling schedule covered blood at baseline, cycle 4 day 1, and cycle 7 day 1. Sequenced here: CD4+ or CD8+ T cells sorted from blood, sampled in a trial of the OX40 agonist ivuxolimab. This clonotype originated in an adult with an advanced solid tumor such as melanoma, head and neck, liver or kidney cancer. The rearrangement links TRBV11-2 to TRBJ1-4; the D is unclear. The CDR3 DNA sequence: TGTGCCAGCAGCCTAGGAAGGAATGAAAAACTGTTTTTT. As protein: CASSLGRNEKLFF.